This TCR beta chain stems from a study of cytomegalovirus exposure and HLA in healthy donors. Looking at the study overall: Roughly 80 million unique TCRs from HLA-typed donors made up an early data release. Findings and caveats of the study: One later analysis reportedly identified an Asian-associated ancestry cluster that showed fewer N-insertions than the approximately 710-donor mean.

The V end was cut by 6 bases, the J end by 7 bases, with 14 bases between. Germline CDR1 is SNHLY and CDR2 is FYNNEI. The CDR3 is made up of 13 amino acids. Healthy bone marrow donors made up the donor group. When sampled, the donors appeared nominally healthy, though they likely had unrecorded immune exposures. Primers included in the PCR were 60 Vbeta and 13 Jbeta primers. Data came from immunoSEQ multiplex PCR; TCRdb stores just in-frame clones and leaves some out. Of more than 110,000 clones listed, roughly 80% were seen once; the top ten hold less than 1.5%. A word on this clone: What it binds is unknown.

The sequenced sample consisted of PBMCs. The clonotype originates from a female donor in good health and CMV-seronegative. The chain has TRBV2 and TRBJ2-3; D is perhaps TRBD2 (5 bases). This CDR3 is CASSLGGRHTQYF. CDR3 in DNA: TGTGCCAGCAGCCTAGGAGGCCGTCATACGCAGTATTTT.